These T cell receptor beta chains were read from a single sample in a study of control samples from healthy donors and cancer patients. Here immunoSEQ multiplex PCR was the method, and the copy in TCRdb shows in-frame clones only, minus some. The data show 150,000 to 200,000 clones, with over 85% seen just once and about 12% held by the top ten. Sequenced sample: blood. Receptor source: a man younger than 45 in good health. Both conserved end residues are part of each CDR3. A D gene is named only where the DNA matches it firmly.

>-|TRBJ1-1|TRBV29-1
TGCAGCGTTGCCCGGGCTTCCAAAGAAGCTTTCTTT
CSVARASKEAFF
>-|TRBJ2-1|TRBV11-2
TGTGCCAGCAGCTTAGCAGGGAGCTCCTACAATGAGCAGTTCTTC
CASSLAGSSYNEQFF
>-|TRBJ1-4|TRBV7-9
TGTGCCAGCAGCCACCCCAGCGGTAATGAAAAACTGTTTTTT
CASSHPSGNEKLFF
>TRBD2|TRBJ2-5|TRBV6-6
TGTGCCAGCAGTGCGGACGGGCGGGGGACGGAGACCCAGTACTTC
CASSADGRGTETQYF
>-|TRBJ1-2|TRBV4-2
TGTGCCAGCAGCCAAGAAAGTTCGAGAGAGGGGTGGGCCTATGGCTACACCTTC
CASSQESSREGWAYGYTF
>TRBD2|TRBJ2-4|TRBV5-1
TGCGCCAGCAGCTTGCCCTCCTTGACTAGCACCATAAACATTCAGTACTTC
CASSLPSLTSTINIQYF
>TRBD1|TRBJ1-5|TRBV2
TGTGCCAGCAGTGGGCCGTCGGGGACAGGGAAGGTTCTGGGTCAGCCCCAGCATTTT
CASSGPSGTGKVLGQPQHF
>TRBD2|TRBJ2-2|TRBV2
TGTGCCAGCAGTGTGGAGACTAGCGGGATCACCGGGGAGCTGTTTTTT
CASSVETSGITGELFF
>-|TRBJ1-2|TRBV6-2/TRBV6-3
TGTGCCAGCAACCCTCGGGAGGGTTATGGCTACACCTTC
CASNPREGYGYTF
>-|TRBJ1-2|TRBV28
TGTGCCAGCAGTTCCAGGGTTAACTATGGCTACACCTTC
CASSSRVNYGYTF